These T cell receptor beta chains were read from a single sample in a study of T cell responses to AZD1222 COVID-19 vaccine. Repertoires were generated with immunoSEQ multiplex PCR, while TCRdb's copy carries only in-frame clones and drops some. The repertoire consists of about 57,000 clones, with approximately 86% occurring once and the leading ten covering around 17%. Source: peripheral blood, taken on day 0 of AZD1222 vaccination. Receptor source: an adult in good health. CDR3s include the opening cysteine and the closing phenylalanine or tryptophan. D genes are given only for firm matches. Clone size is stated in some rows and not others, as once, few, many or a class when expanded.

size: NA; J: TRBJ2-7; V: TRBV6-2/TRBV6-3; D: NA; CDR3: CASSAQGGGGYEQYF; DNA: TGTGCCAGCAGTGCCCAGGGTGGAGGGGGCTACGAGCAGTACTTC
size: NA; J: TRBJ1-5; V: TRBV10-3; D: NA; CDR3: CAISDAGAAGGPQHF; DNA: TGTGCCATCAGTGACGCGGGGGCAGCGGGAGGTCCCCAGCATTTT
size: few; J: TRBJ1-2; V: TRBV28; D: NA; CDR3: CASRPAGGDYGYTF; DNA: TGTGCCAGCAGACCCGCCGGGGGGGACTATGGCTACACCTTC
size: NA; J: TRBJ1-1; V: TRBV5-1; D: NA; CDR3: CASSLSSAENTEAFF; DNA: TGCGCCAGCAGCTTGAGTTCAGCGGAGAACACTGAAGCTTTCTTT
size: NA; J: TRBJ1-1; V: TRBV7-2; D: NA; CDR3: CASSKTRNTEAFF; DNA: TGTGCCAGCAGCAAGACAAGGAACACTGAAGCTTTCTTT
size: few; J: TRBJ2-6; V: TRBV30; D: TRBD1; CDR3: CASHSRQGAVGANVLTF; DNA: TGTGCCAGCCACTCTAGGCAGGGGGCTGTTGGGGCCAACGTCCTGACTTTC
size: NA; J: TRBJ2-2; V: TRBV23-1; D: NA; CDR3: CASSPNTGELFF; DNA: TGCGCCAGCAGTCCCAACACCGGGGAGCTGTTTTTT
size: NA; J: TRBJ1-5; V: TRBV19; D: NA; CDR3: CASSKREGQLSNQPQHF; DNA: TGTGCCAGTAGTAAGCGGGAAGGACAGCTGAGCAATCAGCCCCAGCATTTT
size: once; J: TRBJ2-7; V: TRBV4-2; D: TRBD1; CDR3: CASSEDPTGVYEQYF; DNA: TGTGCCAGCAGCGAAGACCCTACAGGGGTTTACGAGCAGTACTTC
size: NA; J: TRBJ1-5; V: TRBV6-5; D: NA; CDR3: CASSYSVDQPQHF; DNA: TGTGCCAGCAGTTACTCGGTAGATCAGCCCCAGCATTTT
size: NA; J: TRBJ2-2; V: TRBV19; D: TRBD2; CDR3: CASRRLAGVGGELFF; DNA: TGTGCCAGTAGGAGACTAGCGGGAGTCGGCGGGGAGCTGTTTTTT
size: NA; J: TRBJ2-7; V: TRBV7-6; D: NA; CDR3: CASSLEASFPYEQYF; DNA: TGTGCCAGCAGCTTAGAGGCTAGCTTCCCCTACGAGCAGTACTTC
size: NA; J: TRBJ1-1; V: TRBV5-4; D: NA; CDR3: CASSLQQDTEAFF; DNA: TGTGCCAGCAGCTTGCAGCAGGACACTGAAGCTTTCTTT
size: NA; J: TRBJ2-3; V: TRBV6-5; D: TRBD2; CDR3: CASTLRTSAPNTQYF; DNA: TGTGCCAGCACCCTAAGGACTAGCGCGCCGAATACGCAGTATTTT
size: NA; J: TRBJ2-1; V: TRBV5-1; D: NA; CDR3: CASSLWQGEQFF; DNA: TGCGCCAGCAGCTTGTGGCAGGGCGAGCAGTTCTTC
size: few; J: TRBJ2-1; V: TRBV7-2; D: TRBD2; CDR3: CASSRVGLAGEQFF; DNA: TGTGCCAGCAGCCGGGTGGGACTAGCGGGAGAGCAGTTCTTC
size: NA; J: TRBJ1-2; V: TRBV5-6; D: NA; CDR3: CASNAGFGYTF; DNA: TGTGCCAGCAATGCGGGGTTTGGCTACACCTTC
size: NA; J: TRBJ2-7; V: TRBV3-1/TRBV3-2; D: NA; CDR3: CASRPTGTYNEQYF; DNA: TGTGCCAGCAGGCCAACGGGGACCTACAACGAGCAGTACTTC
size: NA; J: TRBJ2-2; V: TRBV27; D: NA; CDR3: CASSIGPILTGELFF; DNA: TGTGCCAGCAGCATTGGGCCGATCCTCACCGGGGAGCTGTTTTTT